Listed below are T cell receptor beta chains from one sample, sequenced in a study of T cell changes during pregnancy in multiple sclerosis. TCRdb keeps only in-frame clones here, not all; method: immunoSEQ multiplex PCR. The sample comprises about 73,000 clones, roughly 92% of which are singletons, and 2.8% rests with the top ten. This specimen was peripheral blood, taken in the third trimester of pregnancy. The source is a female donor in good health, enrolled as a control in a pregnancy study. Each CDR3 is given with its conserved first and last residue. The D gene is left open where the match is weak. Clone size is stated in some rows and not others, as once, few, many or a class when expanded.

cdr3_nt | cdr3_aa | v_call | clone_size | j_call | d_call
TGTGCCAGCAGTTTAGCTAGCGGAAAAGACTCCTACGAGCAGTACTTC | CASSLASGKDSYEQYF | TRBV28 | . | TRBJ2-7 | TRBD2
TGTGCCAGCAGCCCCCGGGGTAGCGGGAGACTCTACGAGCAGTACTTC | CASSPRGSGRLYEQYF | TRBV7-8 | . | TRBJ2-7 | TRBD2
TGTGCCAGCAGTCGCACGGTACAGGGAGTTATCTACGAGCAGTACTTC | CASSRTVQGVIYEQYF | TRBV6-6 | . | TRBJ2-7 | .
TGTGCCAGCAGTCCCCCGGGACAGAATCAGCCCCAGCATTTT | CASSPPGQNQPQHF | TRBV6-6 | few | TRBJ1-5 | TRBD1
TGTGCCAGCAGTTTATGGACAGGTGAAGCTTTCTTT | CASSLWTGEAFF | TRBV6-6 | . | TRBJ1-1 | TRBD1
TGTGCCAGTAGTATTTGGGGTTTGGCAGACTACTCTGGGGCCAACGTCCTGACTTTC | CASSIWGLADYSGANVLTF | TRBV19 | . | TRBJ2-6 | .
TGTGCCAGCAGTGTAGAAGGGGGCATATACGAGCAGTACTTC | CASSVEGGIYEQYF | TRBV25-1 | . | TRBJ2-7 | TRBD1
TGTGCCAGCAGTCTACAGGGAGAGGGGAATCAGCCCCAGCATTTT | CASSLQGEGNQPQHF | TRBV28 | . | TRBJ1-5 | .
TGTGCCAGCAGCCCTCGGACAGGGGGGCAATCCTACGAGCAGTACTTC | CASSPRTGGQSYEQYF | TRBV9 | . | TRBJ2-7 | TRBD1
TGTGCCAGCAGTTCGGCCGGGACAGGGGGGTCTGGTGAGCAGTTCTTC | CASSSAGTGGSGEQFF | TRBV28 | . | TRBJ2-1 | TRBD1
TGCGCCAGCCGAGAGCTACCAGATACGCAGTATTTT | CASRELPDTQYF | TRBV5-1 | . | TRBJ2-3 | .
TGTGCCAGCAGCGTAGCTGGGACTAGTACAGGCGATGAGCAGTTCTTC | CASSVAGTSTGDEQFF | TRBV9 | . | TRBJ2-1 | TRBD2
TGTGCCAGCAGCCAAGGTCCACGGGACAGGGGCTACGAGCAGTACTTC | CASSQGPRDRGYEQYF | TRBV4-2 | . | TRBJ2-7 | TRBD1